Below, 17 T cell receptor beta chains from the same sample are listed, as sequenced in a study of low-dose radiotherapy and immunotherapy resistance in tumors. TRAV and TRBV primers primed cDNA for both TCRalpha and TCRbeta. Over about 18 PCR cycles, TCRs were amplified from a constant-region primer and V-primer adapter. MiXCR, run by TCRdb on the reads, gives a single entry per CDR3 protein. The sample carries more than 30,000 distinct CDR3 sequences, around 50% recorded once. Regarding time point: after trial treatment. As to treatment: LDRT plus nivolumab, ipilimumab, low-dose cyclophosphamide and aspirin (RACIN trial). The material was PBMCs, obtained after low-dose radiotherapy plus immunotherapy. These receptors all come from a male donor with gallbladder cancer.

V is TRBV28 and J is TRBJ2-7; TRBD1 matches 7 bases. The CDR3 loop spans 15 amino acids. CDR1 and CDR2 (germline): MDHEN, SYDVKM. The V and J ends lost 4 bases and 3 bases, in that order; junction bases with no gene match: 9. CDR3 in amino acids: CASSSPDRVNYEQYF. DNA for the CDR3: TGTGCCAGCAGTTCACCCGACAGGGTCAACTACGAGCAGTACTTC.

The V call is TRBV28, the J call TRBJ2-3, with 10 bases identical to TRBD1. TRBJ2-1 explains the end of the DNA better; the J call may be wrong. There are 15 residues in the CDR3. From germline, CDR1 is MDHEN and CDR2 SYDVKM. The CDR3 DNA sequence: TGTGCCAGCAGCGCGGGACAGGGGAGTGAGAATGAGCAGTTCTTC. As protein: CASSAGQGSENEQFF.

V and J are TRBV19 and TRBJ2-3; possibly TRBD1 for D (5 bases). This CDR3 region has 16 residues. Trimming took 3 bases from V and 0 from J, leaving 13 bases between them. Germline CDR1 LNHDA, CDR2 SQIVND (reference sequence). The CDR3 sequence: CASSIEKGKSTDTQYF. DNA for the CDR3: TGTGCCAGTAGTATCGAAAAGGGGAAAAGCACAGATACGCAGTATTTT. The full variable domain, rest sourced from reference TRBV19 and TRBJ2-3, is DGGITQSPKYLFRKEGQNVTLSCEQNLNHDAMYWYRQDPGQGLRLIYYSQIVNDFQKGDIAEGYSVSREKKESFPLTVTSAQKNPTAFYLCASSIEKGKSTDTQYFGPGTRLTVL.

The chain carries TRBV29-1 and TRBJ2-1; 7 nucleotides match TRBD1. Germline trimming cut 2 bases from V and 4 bases from J; bases unmatched to any gene: 2. Germline V lookup: CDR1 SQVTM, CDR2 ANQGSEA. The CDR3 totals 13 residues. The chain's CDR3 is CSVETTGYNEQFF. The CDR3 DNA reads TGCAGCGTTGAAACGACAGGGTACAATGAGCAGTTCTTC.

J is TRBJ1-2 and V is TRBV12-3 or TRBV12-4; D gene uncertain. CDR3 length: 13 residues. V shed 10 bases and J shed 5 bases, with 17 bases lying between them. The CDR3 loop reads CATNLVGSYGYTF. As DNA, the CDR3 is TGTGCCACCAATCTTGTGGGGTCATATGGCTACACCTTC.

The chain links TRBV6-6 to TRBJ1-2; D is undetermined. The CDR3 is made up of 17 amino acids. Germline V lookup: CDR1 MNHNY, CDR2 SVGAGI (reference sequence). V lost 5 bases and J 7 bases, leaving 26 bases between the germline ends. The CDR3 region is CASSTPRLRPQRGGYTF. The CDR3 DNA reads TGTGCCAGCAGTACGCCCCGATTGAGACCTCAACGAGGTGGCTACACCTTC.

Relative to its sample, this clonotype is medium-sized. The chain combines TRBV23-1 with TRBJ2-7; maybe TRBD1 (6 bases). TRBV23-1 is an open reading frame, and its role is uncertain. This CDR3 has 17 residues. V gave up 2 bases and J gave up 2 bases, with 19 bases separating them. The CDR3 is CASSQPPGFRGTYEQYF. Written as DNA, the CDR3 is TGCGCCAGCAGTCAACCCCCAGGTTTCAGGGGTACCTACGAGCAGTACTTC.

This chain connects TRBV10-3 to TRBJ1-5; possible D gene TRBD1, 6 bases. The CDR3 is 13 amino acids. Germline V gene lookup returns CDR1 ENHRY and CDR2 SYGVKD. The V end lost 10 bases, the J end lost 2 bases, and 12 bases lay between the germline ends. As DNA, the CDR3 is TGTGCCACCGGGGGCTCGGGCAATCAGCCCCAGCATTTT. Protein product: CATGGSGNQPQHF.

In its sample, this clonotype was seen once. The chain combines TRBV12-3 or TRBV12-4 with TRBJ2-1; maybe TRBD1 (5 bases). The CDR3 spans 15 residues. The V and J ends lost 4 bases and 0 bases respectively, with 10 bases between them. The CDR3 bases are TGTGCCAGCAGTTCTCAGGGCGGCTCCTACAATGAGCAGTTCTTC. This sequence encodes CASSSQGGSYNEQFF.

This clonotype appeared a single time. The chain has TRBV2 and TRBJ2-1, with 8 bases matching TRBD1. The germline gives CDR1 SNHLY, CDR2 FYNNEI. This CDR3 region has 14 residues. J was trimmed by 2 bases and V by 6 bases; bases with no gene match: 3. The CDR3 loop is CASSGTGAYNEQFF. For the CDR3, the DNA is TGTGCCAGCAGCGGGACAGGCGCCTACAATGAGCAGTTCTTC.

As regards this clonotype: A junction boundary mismatches the germline segment, possibly from a read error. The chain uses TRBV28 and TRBJ2-7; D gene ambiguous. This CDR3 comprises 13 residues. CDR1 and CDR2 (germline): MDHEN, SYDVKM. DNA for the CDR3: TGTGCCAGCAGTTTAGCAGGAGCCTATGAGCAGTACTTC. Protein product: CASSLAGAYEQYF. The complete variable domain, with remaining parts taken from reference TRBV28 and TRBJ2-7, reads DVKVTQSSRYLVKRTGEKVFLECVQDMDHENMFWYRQDPGLGLRLIYFSYDVKMKEKGDIPEGYSVSREKKERFSLILESASTNQTSMYLCASSLAGAYEQYFGPGTRLTVT.

This rearrangement joins TRBV30 to TRBJ1-5; the D is unclear. Trimming shortened V by 4 bases and J by 5 bases, and 15 bases separated the two germline ends. This CDR3 is built from 14 residues. Germline CDR1 GTSNPN, CDR2 SVGIG (reference sequence). The CDR3 sequence: CAWTITNGDQPQHF. CDR3 nucleotides: TGTGCCTGGACCATAACAAATGGAGATCAGCCCCAGCATTTT. Using reference TRBV30 and TRBJ1-5 for the parts outside the CDR3, the full variable domain is SQTIHQWPATLVQPVGSPLSLECTVEGTSNPNLYWYRQAAGRGLQLLFYSVGIGQISSEVPQNLSASRPQDRQFILSSKKLLLSDSGFYLCAWTITNGDQPQHFGDGTRLSIL.

Concerning this clonotype itself: A single base is all that separates this from a far larger clone, so a read error is likely. The V call is TRBV25-1, the J call TRBJ2-7; tentatively, D is TRBD2 (6 bases). Germline-derived CDR1 and CDR2 are MGHDK and SYGVNS. The V end was cut by 3 bases, the J end by 7 bases, with 19 bases between. CDR3 length: 15 residues. The CDR3 sequence: CASSEGETSNDEQYF. CDR3 bases: TGTGCCAGCAGTGAGGGGGAAACTAGCAATGATGAGCAGTACTTC.

Relative to its sample, this clonotype is medium-sized (0.01 to 0.1%). The chain employs TRBV12-3 or TRBV12-4 and TRBJ2-3, with D possibly matching TRBD2 (5 bases). The CDR3 totals 15 residues. The V end was cut by 10 bases, the J end by 1 base, with 18 bases between. CDR3 DNA sequence: TGTGCCACCCGCCTCTCCAGCGGTGGCACAGATACGCAGTATTTT. This codes for CATRLSSGGTDTQYF.

This clonotype has just one count. A single base is all that separates this from a far larger clone, so a read error is likely. V and J are TRBV28 and TRBJ2-1, with D perhaps TRBD1 (6 bases). CDR1 is MDHEN and CDR2 is SYDVKM in the germline V gene. With 5 bases removed from V and 10 bases from J, the gap between germline ends came to 15 bases. The CDR3 runs 13 residues. The CDR3 is CASSTTGIYEQFF. CDR3 nucleotide sequence: TGTGCCAGCAGTACGACAGGCATCTACGAGCAGTTCTTC.

This clonotype has just a few counts. The likely explanation is a read error, given a far larger clone one base away. The CDR3 sequence: CVSSGRTGATDTQYF. The CDR3 nucleotides read TGTGTCAGCAGCGGGAGGACAGGGGCTACAGATACGCAGTATTTT. The gene calls are TRBV13 and TRBJ2-3; D possibly uses TRBD1 or TRBD2 (9 bases each). Per germline, CDR1 PRHDT and CDR2 FYEKMQ (reference sequence). This CDR3 has 15 residues.

By share, this clonotype ranks as medium-sized. V gene TRBV5-5 combines with J gene TRBJ2-1; 7 nucleotides align to TRBD1. Germline assignment: CDR1 SGHKS and CDR2 YYEKEE (reference sequence). J gave up 0 bases and V 4 bases, and 4 bases lay outside the gene matches. The CDR3 extends over 15 amino acids. CDR3 coding DNA: TGTGCCAGCAGCATCCGGGACAGCTCCTACAATGAGCAGTTCTTC. Its protein is CASSIRDSSYNEQFF.